This TCR beta chain was profiled in a study of blood T cell repertoires in COVID-19. On the study more broadly: COVID-19 samples, acute and convalescent, were from the United States, Italy and Spain. PBMCs, B-cell-depleted T cells, or T cells were the source of the cDNA or gDNA that made up the material.

Under the authors' procedure: It was from reference gene primer amplification that nucleated cell counts were estimated. Data came from immunoSEQ multiplex PCR; TCRdb stores just in-frame clones and leaves some out. V and J calls and clone size are those listed in that table; D and trimming were worked out from the DNA. The sample lists around 220,000 clones, 85% to 90% occurring once. Trimming at V came to 5 bases and at J to 11 bases, leaving 8 bases not matched to a gene. Germline CDR1 and CDR2: SEHNR and FQNEAQ (reference sequence). The CDR3 is 13 amino acids. Material: peripheral blood. The chain combines TRBV7-9 with TRBJ1-4; 7 bases are shared with TRBD1. This sequence originates from a man in his forties or fifties with acute or convalescent COVID-19. The CDR3 sequence is CASSQNDREKLFF. The CDR3 DNA follows: TGTGCCAGCAGCCAAAACGACAGGGAGAAACTGTTTTTT. The whole variable domain, remainder taken from reference TRBV7-9 and TRBJ1-4, is DTGVSQNPRHKITKRGQNVTFRCDPISEHNRLYWYRQTLGQGPEFLTYFQNEAQLEKSRLLSDRFSAERPKGSFSTLEIQRTEQGDSAMYLCASSQNDREKLFFGSGTQLSVL.